The 2 T cell receptor beta chains listed next were all sequenced from one sample in a study of human T cells and chemical hapten exposure. One entry per CDR3 protein, called by TCRdb with MiXCR from the 5' RACE reads. The sample holds 110,000 to 150,000 distinct CDR3 sequences, around 4.4% seen once. Unseparated into fractions, whole blood served as the source from which total RNA was extracted. These receptors were obtained from a female donor in good health.

This clonotype was recorded many times. V usage is TRBV20-1 and J usage is TRBJ1-2; the D is unclear. V was cut by 6 bases and J by 0 bases, with 17 bases left in between. The germline V gene encodes CDR1 DFQATT and CDR2 SNEGSKA (reference sequence). The CDR3 contains 15 residues. The CDR3 is CSAPLVGSPNYGYTF. The CDR3 DNA sequence: TGCAGTGCGCCTCTAGTGGGGTCCCCTAACTATGGCTACACCTTC.

This clonotype was recorded many times. The J gene is TRBJ2-3, the V gene TRBV10-3; 10 bases are shared with TRBD2. The germline gives CDR1 ENHRY, CDR2 SYGVKD. The CDR3 extends over 17 amino acids. V gave up 3 bases and J gave up 2 bases; unmatched junction bases: 8. CDR3 nucleotide sequence: TGTGCCATCAGTGATCATCAACTAGCGGGGTTCACAGATACGCAGTATTTT. This sequence encodes CAISDHQLAGFTDTQYF.